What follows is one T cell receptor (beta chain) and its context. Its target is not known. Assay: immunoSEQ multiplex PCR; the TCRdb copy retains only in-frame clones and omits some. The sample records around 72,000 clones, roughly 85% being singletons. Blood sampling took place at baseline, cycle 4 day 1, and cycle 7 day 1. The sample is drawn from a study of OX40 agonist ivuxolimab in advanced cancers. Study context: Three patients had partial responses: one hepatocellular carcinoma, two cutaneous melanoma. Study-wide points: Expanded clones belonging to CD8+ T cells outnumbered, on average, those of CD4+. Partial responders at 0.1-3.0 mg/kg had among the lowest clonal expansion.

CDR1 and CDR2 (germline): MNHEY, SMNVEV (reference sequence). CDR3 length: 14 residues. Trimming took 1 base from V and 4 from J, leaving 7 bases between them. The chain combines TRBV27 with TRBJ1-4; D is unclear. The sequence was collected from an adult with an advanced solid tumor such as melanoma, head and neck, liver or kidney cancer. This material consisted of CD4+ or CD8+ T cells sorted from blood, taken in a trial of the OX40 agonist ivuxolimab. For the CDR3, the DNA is TGTGCCAGCAGTTTATGGCAGAATAATGAAAAACTGTTTTTT. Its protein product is CASSLWQNNEKLFF.